This TCR beta chain was identified in a study of shared clonotypes between healthy human individuals (dated by TCRdb to the early 2020s). At the level of the whole study: Three men and two women, aged 18 to 49 years, made up the cohort. To estimate repertoire size and how much clonotypes are shared between individuals, the study performed deep sequencing of blood TCR repertoires from roughly five healthy adults. To increase sequencing depth and limit assay-specific biases, TCR repertoire library preparation and sequencing were carried out by different laboratories using diverse techniques. Each donor's leukapheresis produced roughly between about 0.8 and 10 billion PBMCs. What the study reported, not specific to this receptor: Sampling was restricted to blood, and TCR repertoires in tissue are likely to differ from TCR repertoires in blood. The genetic and exposure-history diversity represented was limited by the small number of donors. Pairwise subsampling indicated that sequencing depth was expected to affect the degree of clonotype sharing among donors.

V is cut by 1 base and J by 2 bases, and the space between the germline ends is 13 bases. Taken from the germline V gene, the CDR1 and CDR2 loops are MNHNS and SASEGT. The CDR3 goes from the cysteine to the phenylalanine over 16 residues. The CDR3 DNA has 48 bases and is translated from base 1. The donors were healthy, HIV-negative adults with no recently reported acute infections or vaccinations. All donors were Caucasian adults living in Nashville, Tennessee, USA. For unsorted samples, some 100 million PBMCs were counted, and genomic DNA was extracted using the QIAamp DNA Blood Mini kit. Blood was collected by leukapheresis, and PBMCs were isolated by Ficoll-Histopaque density gradient centrifugation and then cryopreserved in liquid nitrogen vapor phase. Points on this clone: Its binding antigen is unknown. Nothing much larger sits one base from this clone, and base qualities are not available.

Using the deep immunoSEQ assay, TCR CDR3 regions were amplified from genomic DNA by multiplex PCR. Genomic DNA extracted from each cell subset was distributed evenly over all wells of several immunoSEQ 96-well plates, and each plate served as one replicate. For unsorted PBMC, around 290 ng of genomic DNA, equivalent to approximately 30,000 T cell genomes, went into each replicate PCR. Genomic DNA from unsorted PBMC was sequenced over ten immunoSEQ deep assay plates. The purified libraries were quantified using a Qubit 3.0 fluorometer, sized with a Bioanalyzer 2100, and then quantified again using the KAPA Library Quantification kit. Every immunoSEQ 96-well plate was sequenced on a dedicated single-read 150-cycle Illumina NextSeq 550 flow cell. Processing in the source paper ran as follows. Because only junctional sequences without quality scores were contained in the immunoSEQ output, filtering matching that applied to full-length reads could not be performed. To assign V/J genes and CDR3, sequences were annotated using PyIR, a Python wrapper for IgBLAST v1.9, with IMGT germline references. Reads with weak V/J assignments (E-value above 1e-6), missing CDR3, stop codons, out-of-frame junctions, or ambiguous translated residues were removed. V3J clonotypes were defined as sequences sharing the same inferred V gene, J gene, and CDR3 amino acid sequence. Percentage overlap between repertoires was computed as shared unique clonotypes divided by the size of the smaller repertoire. Three approaches were used to assess repertoire richness: RTK rarefaction, the Chao1 estimator, and Recon v2.1 estimates of unobserved clonotypes. TCRdb mirrors the immuneACCESS table, restricted to in-frame sequences. Some clones are absent from its copies; in checked studies, under half trace to an unresolved V gene, and the reason for the others is unknown. The V and J calls and clone size are taken from that table; D and trimming were inferred from the DNA. The sample data list about 470,000 clones, and about 85% of these were observed just once. The top ten clonotypes cover around 13% of the sample.

The rearrangement combines TRBV6-1 with TRBJ2-3; TRBD2 is a weak D gene call, 5 bases matching. Sequencing input: PBMCs. This clonotype was sampled from a woman aged 40 to 50 in good health. Some clones in this sample may be carry-over from other donors' samples. Here is the DNA: TGTGCCAGCAGTGAAGGGCTAGCTATCTACACAGATACGCAGTATTTT. Translated, it reads CASSEGLAIYTDTQYF.